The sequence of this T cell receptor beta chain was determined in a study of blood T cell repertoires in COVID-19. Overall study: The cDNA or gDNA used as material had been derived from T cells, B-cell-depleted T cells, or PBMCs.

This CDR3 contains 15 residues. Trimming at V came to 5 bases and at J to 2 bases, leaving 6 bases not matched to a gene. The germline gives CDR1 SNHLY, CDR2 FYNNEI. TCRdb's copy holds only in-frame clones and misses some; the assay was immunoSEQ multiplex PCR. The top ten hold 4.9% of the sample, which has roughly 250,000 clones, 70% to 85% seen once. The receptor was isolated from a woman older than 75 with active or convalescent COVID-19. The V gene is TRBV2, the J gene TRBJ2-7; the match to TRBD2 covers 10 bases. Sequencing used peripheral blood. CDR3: CASSRTSGAAYEQYF. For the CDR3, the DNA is TGTGCCAGCAGTCGCACTAGCGGGGCGGCCTACGAGCAGTACTTC.